This T cell receptor beta chain was obtained from a study of cytomegalovirus exposure and HLA in healthy donors. Study outcomes and limitations: Subsequent analysis of the 100 to 150 validation repertoires found a tendency for first-cohort TCR clusters to co-occur.

To note about this clone: The antigen is not known.

The CDR3 has 15 amino acids. V was shortened by 0 bases and J by 3 bases, with 10 bases between the two germline ends. Germline CDR1 and CDR2: SGHDT and YYEEEE. The data were produced by immunoSEQ multiplex PCR, yet TCRdb's version contains in-frame clones alone and is incomplete. The sample shows about 60,000 clones, 90% of them seen only once. The specimen sequenced was PBMCs. This clonotype was sampled from a man aged 18 to 35 in good health and CMV-seronegative. The rearrangement links TRBV5-6 to TRBJ1-5; no reliable D call. The CDR3 sequence is CASSLAGIPNQPQHF. CDR3 coding DNA: TGTGCCAGCAGCTTGGCGGGGATCCCCAATCAGCCCCAGCATTTT.